This TCR beta chain comes out of a study of cytomegalovirus exposure and HLA in healthy donors (dated by TCRdb to the late 2010s). In the study overall: According to a later analysis, one platform produced both the roughly 120 validation repertoires and the 666 repertoires of the first cohort. The study aimed to test whether cataloging public T cell receptors could reveal signatures of past pathogen exposure. A separate validation cohort of over a hundred different subjects was used in addition to the approximately 700-subject first cohort. The study combined high-throughput TCR immunosequencing, statistical association of individual TCRs with disease status, and machine learning to predict cytomegalovirus infection status.

Donors formed part of the validation cohort, which comprised some 120 subjects and was distinct from the first cohort of under 850 subjects. As regards this clone: Its antigen target is currently unknown. The sample holds no much larger clone one base away, and base qualities are not on file.

Including cysteine and phenylalanine, the CDR3 has 11 amino acids. Only the CDR3 DNA stays, 33 bases, in frame from base 1. The germline V gene gives CDR1 as MDHEN and CDR2 as SYDVKM. V drops 6 bases and J drops 9 bases, leaving 9 bases in between. The paper's findings and limits, for the study overall: While some public TCRs were present in many individuals, most TCR sequences turned up only very rarely across donors. A later analysis lacked HLA typing for the validation cohort, so it scored co-occurrence in that cohort across all 120 repertoires. The authors suggested that the approach could potentially be extended to other disease states and immunological phenotypes. The study gave a list of about 160 TCR beta chains associated with cytomegalovirus. The classifier was reported to diagnose cytomegalovirus status with high specificity and sensitivity in both the original and validation cohorts. Of the cluster scores, 90% to 95% were above 0 in a later analysis, which found that TCRs clustered in the first cohort also tended to co-occur in the 95 to 150 validation repertoires. A few of the identified cytomegalovirus-associated TCR beta chains were confirmed in vitro to be specific for cytomegalovirus antigens.

Library preparation used the immunoSEQ multiplex PCR assay. Concerning the study's data processing: A statistical classification framework was built for diagnosing cytomegalovirus status from the catalog of TCR beta chain sequences. As stored in TCRdb, this immuneACCESS dataset retains in-frame rearrangements with V and J assigned. A fraction of the clones does not appear; measured against another copy, unresolved V genes explain less than half of the discrepancy, and the remainder lacks a known reason. Clone size and the V and J calls come from that table; the DNA yielded D and trimming. This sample lists 200,000 to 250,000 clones; around 90% were detected once. Together, the top ten hold 1% to 1.2% of the sample.

The sequence links TRBV28 to TRBJ2-1, with no confident D gene call. Specimen: PBMCs. This receptor was identified in a woman aged 18-29 years in good health and CMV-seronegative. DNA sequence: TGTGCCAGCAGGTCGACGGGTGAGCAGTTCTTC. Translated, it reads CASRSTGEQFF. With the rest looked up from the reference TRBV28 and TRBJ2-1 genes rather than sequenced, the full variable domain is DVKVTQSSRYLVKRTGEKVFLECVQDMDHENMFWYRQDPGLGLRLIYFSYDVKMKEKGDIPEGYSVSREKKERFSLILESASTNQTSMYLCASRSTGEQFFGPGTRLTVL.